Listed below are T cell receptor beta chains from one sample, sequenced in a study of T-cell reconstitution after alpha-beta-depleted transplantation in children. TCRdb re-analysed the PCR reads in MiXCR, keeping a single row per CDR3 protein. Of a few hundred thousand distinct CDR3 sequences listed, 10% to 15% are singletons. Source: PBMCs, mostly from graft donor cells, taken 360 days after TCRalphabeta/CD19-depleted stem cell transplant. Receptors originate from a male patient younger than 18 who had a stem cell transplant for acute myeloid leukemia, so the T cells may come from the graft donor. Both conserved end residues are part of each CDR3. The D gene is left open where the match is weak. Rows give clone size only sometimes, using once, few, many, or a class for an expanded clone.

D: TRBD1
V: TRBV29-1
size: few
J: TRBJ2-1
CDR3: CSVEVGQGLLGSYNEQFF
DNA: TGCAGCGTTGAAGTGGGACAGGGGCTTCTCGGCTCCTACAATGAGCAGTTCTTC

D: -
V: TRBV6-5
size: many
J: TRBJ2-6
CDR3: CASSYRDTLPPGANVLTF
DNA: TGTGCCAGCAGTTACCGGGACACCCTACCCCCTGGGGCCAACGTCCTGACTTTC

D: TRBD2
V: TRBV20-1
size: few
J: TRBJ2-5
CDR3: CSASRVAGLETQYF
DNA: TGCAGTGCTAGTAGAGTAGCGGGTCTAGAGACCCAGTACTTC

D: TRBD2
V: TRBV20-1
size: -
J: TRBJ2-1
CDR3: CSATRTSGTNEQFF
DNA: TGCAGTGCTACCCGGACTAGCGGGACGAATGAGCAGTTCTTC

D: -
V: TRBV29-1
size: few
J: TRBJ2-5
CDR3: CSVERRGETQYF
DNA: TGCAGCGTTGAGAGAAGGGGAGAGACCCAGTACTTC

D: -
V: TRBV12-3/TRBV12-4
size: few
J: TRBJ2-7
CDR3: CASSSYPSTISSGEQYF
DNA: TGTGCCAGCAGTTCTTACCCCTCCACGATCAGTTCGGGAGAGCAGTACTTC

D: TRBD2
V: TRBV28
size: -
J: TRBJ2-7
CDR3: CASSLPSGSGVYEQYF
DNA: TGTGCCAGCAGTTTACCGAGCGGGAGTGGGGTTTACGAGCAGTACTTC

D: -
V: TRBV7-3
size: few
J: TRBJ2-5
CDR3: CASSSYGEPGETQYF
DNA: TGTGCCAGCAGCTCTTACGGGGAACCTGGGGAGACCCAGTACTTC

D: -
V: TRBV20-1
size: few
J: TRBJ2-7
CDR3: CSARDSGLLDRVGTYSYEQYF
DNA: TGCAGTGCTAGAGATTCGGGACTCTTAGACAGGGTGGGAACCTACTCCTACGAGCAGTACTTC

D: -
V: TRBV5-6
size: few
J: TRBJ2-1
CDR3: CASSFGGHLSYNEQFF
DNA: TGTGCCAGCAGCTTCGGGGGACATCTCTCCTACAATGAGCAGTTCTTC

D: -
V: TRBV27
size: -
J: TRBJ2-1
CDR3: CASSFPGAMHEQFF
DNA: TGTGCCAGCAGTTTCCCGGGGGCCATGCATGAGCAGTTCTTC

D: TRBD2
V: TRBV6-5
size: few
J: TRBJ2-7
CDR3: CASSYGTSGTAAYEQYF
DNA: TGTGCCAGCAGTTACGGGACTAGCGGGACCGCCGCCTACGAGCAGTACTTC

D: TRBD2
V: TRBV20-1
size: -
J: TRBJ2-1
CDR3: CSARSGRGNEQFF
DNA: TGCAGTGCTAGAAGCGGGAGGGGCAATGAGCAGTTCTTC

D: -
V: TRBV3-1
size: -
J: TRBJ2-7
CDR3: CASSQAVTVYEQYF
DNA: TGTGCCAGCAGCCAAGCAGTAACAGTCTACGAGCAGTACTTC

D: -
V: TRBV20-1
size: -
J: TRBJ2-7
CDR3: CSARDLSGTYEQYF
DNA: TGCAGTGCTAGAGATCTTTCGGGTACCTACGAGCAGTACTTC

D: -
V: TRBV10-3
size: few
J: TRBJ2-5
CDR3: CAIRGQPQETQYF
DNA: TGTGCCATCCGGGGGCAGCCCCAAGAGACCCAGTACTTC

D: -
V: TRBV12-3/TRBV12-4
size: many
J: TRBJ2-1
CDR3: CASSPTVYNEQFF
DNA: TGTGCCAGCAGCCCGACAGTCTACAATGAGCAGTTCTTC

D: -
V: TRBV7-6
size: few
J: TRBJ2-7
CDR3: CASSPRVGETYEQYF
DNA: TGTGCCAGCAGCCCCCGCGTAGGGGAAACCTACGAGCAGTACTTC

D: -
V: TRBV7-2
size: -
J: TRBJ2-7
CDR3: CASSLVRSEQYF
DNA: TGTGCCAGCAGCTTAGTGAGATCCGAGCAGTACTTC

D: TRBD2
V: TRBV18
size: few
J: TRBJ2-1
CDR3: CASSPPVLAGSSYNEQFF
DNA: TGTGCCAGCTCACCACCGGTCCTAGCGGGGAGCTCCTACAATGAGCAGTTCTTC

D: TRBD2
V: TRBV10-3
size: many
J: TRBJ2-7
CDR3: CAISSLADSYGQYF
DNA: TGTGCCATCAGTAGCCTAGCGGATTCCTACGGGCAGTACTTC

D: TRBD2
V: TRBV12-3/TRBV12-4
size: many
J: TRBJ2-3
CDR3: CASSIGTSGHTQYF
DNA: TGTGCCAGCAGTATAGGGACTAGCGGGCATACGCAGTATTTT

D: -
V: TRBV20-1
size: many
J: TRBJ1-4
CDR3: CSARQVNEKLFF
DNA: TGCAGTGCTAGGCAGGTTAATGAAAAACTGTTTTTT

D: -
V: TRBV7-2
size: -
J: TRBJ2-3
CDR3: CASSQRGLVADTQYF
DNA: TGTGCCAGCAGCCAGAGGGGTCTGGTTGCAGATACGCAGTATTTT

D: -
V: TRBV6-2/TRBV6-3
size: -
J: TRBJ2-3
CDR3: CASRRPSWAPQDTQYF
DNA: TGTGCCAGCAGGAGACCTAGCTGGGCCCCACAAGATACGCAGTATTTT

D: -
V: TRBV28
size: -
J: TRBJ2-5
CDR3: CASSSPGLGETQYF
DNA: TGTGCCAGCAGTTCCCCAGGGCTGGGGGAGACCCAGTACTTC

D: -
V: TRBV7-9
size: many
J: TRBJ2-7
CDR3: CASSFAGRILYEQYF
DNA: TGTGCCAGCAGCTTTGCGGGAAGGATTCTCTACGAGCAGTACTTC

D: TRBD2
V: TRBV20-1
size: -
J: TRBJ2-3
CDR3: CSASLAGWADTQYF
DNA: TGCAGTGCTTCTTTAGCGGGGTGGGCAGATACGCAGTATTTT

D: -
V: TRBV7-6
size: -
J: TRBJ2-1
CDR3: CASSLALIGPYNEQFF
DNA: TGTGCCAGCAGCTTAGCTCTAATTGGGCCATACAATGAGCAGTTCTTC

D: -
V: TRBV28
size: few
J: TRBJ1-2
CDR3: CASSLQPYGYTF
DNA: TGTGCCAGCAGCCTACAGCCCTATGGCTACACCTTC

D: TRBD2
V: TRBV28
size: few
J: TRBJ2-2
CDR3: CASSSLGLAGGTNTGELFF
DNA: TGTGCCAGCAGTTCCCTCGGACTAGCGGGAGGGACGAACACCGGGGAGCTGTTTTTT

D: TRBD1
V: TRBV29-1
size: many
J: TRBJ2-6
CDR3: CSAGTGSGANVLTF
DNA: TGCAGCGCCGGGACAGGCTCTGGGGCCAACGTCCTGACTTTC

D: -
V: TRBV20-1
size: many
J: TRBJ1-1
CDR3: CSASLGGPMNTEAFF
DNA: TGCAGTGCTAGTCTGGGGGGCCCCATGAACACTGAAGCTTTCTTT

D: -
V: TRBV6-5
size: many
J: TRBJ2-7
CDR3: CASSYGSWLVEQYF
DNA: TGTGCCAGCAGTTACGGGAGTTGGTTAGTCGAGCAGTACTTC

D: -
V: TRBV7-3
size: few
J: TRBJ2-1
CDR3: CASSPVGGLVVYNEQFF
DNA: TGTGCCAGCAGCCCGGTGGGGGGATTGGTGGTTTACAATGAGCAGTTCTTC

D: TRBD1
V: TRBV29-1
size: few
J: TRBJ2-2
CDR3: CSVAPGQGRGELFF
DNA: TGCAGCGTTGCCCCGGGACAGGGACGCGGGGAGCTGTTTTTT

D: TRBD1
V: TRBV12-3/TRBV12-4
size: -
J: TRBJ1-5
CDR3: CASSLRDSRNQPQHF
DNA: TGTGCCAGCAGCCTCAGGGACAGCAGAAATCAGCCCCAGCATTTT

D: -
V: TRBV29-1
size: many
J: TRBJ2-1
CDR3: CSVLPGHPKSYNEQFF
DNA: TGCAGCGTTTTACCGGGACATCCTAAGTCCTACAATGAGCAGTTCTTC

D: TRBD1
V: TRBV7-6
size: few
J: TRBJ2-7
CDR3: CASSLIPGGSYSYEQYF
DNA: TGTGCCAGCAGCTTAATACCAGGGGGCTCATACTCCTACGAGCAGTACTTC

D: -
V: TRBV7-8
size: -
J: TRBJ2-5
CDR3: CASSFTRAEETQYF
DNA: TGTGCCAGCAGCTTCACCAGGGCCGAAGAGACCCAGTACTTC

D: TRBD2
V: TRBV29-1
size: many
J: TRBJ2-5
CDR3: CSVVEGTKRAQYF
DNA: TGCAGCGTTGTCGAGGGGACTAAGCGGGCCCAGTACTTC

D: TRBD2
V: TRBV6-1
size: -
J: TRBJ2-1
CDR3: CASHLAGASYNEQFF
DNA: TGTGCCAGCCATCTGGCGGGAGCCTCCTACAATGAGCAGTTCTTC

D: TRBD2
V: TRBV12-3/TRBV12-4
size: -
J: TRBJ2-7
CDR3: CASRRTSGTYEQYF
DNA: TGTGCCAGCAGAAGGACTAGCGGGACCTACGAGCAGTACTTC

D: -
V: TRBV16
size: few
J: TRBJ2-4
CDR3: CASSHPRVAKNIQYF
DNA: TGTGCCAGCAGCCATCCAAGGGTAGCCAAAAACATTCAGTACTTC

D: -
V: TRBV6-2/TRBV6-3
size: -
J: TRBJ2-7
CDR3: CARASGTDSYEQYF
DNA: TGTGCCAGAGCCTCCGGGACGGACTCCTACGAGCAGTACTTC

D: -
V: TRBV24-1
size: many
J: TRBJ2-5
CDR3: CATSDPGVPSETQYF
DNA: TGTGCCACCAGTGATCCAGGGGTTCCCTCAGAGACCCAGTACTTC

D: -
V: TRBV28
size: few
J: TRBJ1-6
CDR3: CASSSSSSYNSPLHF
DNA: TGTGCCAGCAGTTCCAGTAGCTCCTATAATTCACCCCTCCACTTT

D: TRBD1
V: TRBV6-5
size: few
J: TRBJ1-6
CDR3: CASKFRGRFNSPLHF
DNA: TGTGCCAGCAAGTTCAGGGGGCGCTTCAATTCACCCCTCCACTTT